Shown below are 23 T cell receptor beta chains from a single sample sequenced in a study of HIV-infected patients and healthy controls. Antiretroviral therapy had run roughly three months, about 14 weeks, before follow-up blood collection. Whole blood was used without fractionation, so all unsorted peripheral T cells were included. Alpha and beta constant-region primers primed reverse transcription of about 0.5 ug RNA. Using multiplexing indices, alpha and beta chain libraries were generated apart by chain-specific third strand synthesis. TCRdb reprocessed the 5' RACE reads via MiXCR and lists one record per CDR3 protein. The sample includes 5,000 to 7,000 distinct CDR3 sequences, 8.8% of them seen just once. This specimen was blood, taken during antiretroviral therapy. The receptor source for this set is an adult with HIV infection.

In its sample, this clonotype is medium-sized (0.01 to 0.1%). The chain is built from TRBV5-1 and TRBJ2-7; maybe TRBD1 (5 bases). CDR3 length equals 14 residues. Deletions cut 1 base from V and 1 base from J, with 9 bases between. Germline CDR1 reads SGHRS; CDR2 reads YFSETQ. The CDR3 coding sequence is TGCGCCAGCAGCTTGTACAAGGGGTCCTACGAGCAGTACTTC. This translates into CASSLYKGSYEQYF.

This clonotype was counted ten times or more. This chain uses TRBV5-1 with TRBJ1-1; D might be TRBD1 (5 bases). CDR1 is SGHRS and CDR2 is YFSETQ in the germline V gene. There are 13 residues in the CDR3. The germline V and J ends were trimmed by 2 bases and 3 bases, with 8 bases remaining between them. The CDR3: CASSLRGDTEAFF. The CDR3 DNA reads as TGCGCCAGCAGCTTACGGGGGGACACTGAAGCTTTCTTT. The full variable domain, in which reference TRBV5-1 and TRBJ1-1 provide the parts outside the CDR3, is KAGVTQTPRYLIKTRGQQVTLSCSPISGHRSVSWYQQTPGQGLQFLFEYFSETQRNKGNFPGRFSGRQFSNSRSEMNVSTLELGDSALYLCASSLRGDTEAFFGQGTRLTVV.

This clonotype was seen repeatedly, ten times or more. This chain uses TRBV19 with TRBJ2-3; TRBD1 or TRBD2 may be the D gene (6 bases each). V was shortened by 9 bases and J by 0 bases, with 19 bases between the two germline ends. The CDR3 is 16 amino acids. Germline CDR1 LNHDA, CDR2 SQIVND (reference sequence). Written as DNA, the CDR3 is TGTGCCAGCGCCCCGGGGGCGATTTCTAGCACAGATACGCAGTATTTT. Encoded protein: CASAPGAISSTDTQYF.

This clonotype is categorized as medium-sized. The chain is built from TRBV5-1 and TRBJ2-5; perhaps D is TRBD1 or TRBD2 (6 bases each). The CDR3 runs to 16 residues. V lost 0 bases and J lost 4, with 16 bases in between. Germline V gene data show CDR1 as SGHRS and CDR2 as YFSETQ. DNA of the CDR3: TGCGCCAGCAGCTTGGCCGCCGGGGGCATTGGAGAGACCCAGTACTTC. Translating it yields CASSLAAGGIGETQYF. The variable domain in full, completed from reference TRBV5-1 and TRBJ2-5, reads KAGVTQTPRYLIKTRGQQVTLSCSPISGHRSVSWYQQTPGQGLQFLFEYFSETQRNKGNFPGRFSGRQFSNSRSEMNVSTLELGDSALYLCASSLAAGGIGETQYFGPGTRLLVL.

By its share, this clonotype is medium-sized. V is TRBV28 and J is TRBJ1-5; the match to TRBD1 covers 8 bases. Germline V CDR1 and CDR2: MDHEN, SYDVKM. CDR3 length: 13 residues. The V segment lost 7 bases and the J segment 6 bases; nucleotides outside the gene matches: 5. The CDR3 bases are TGTGCCAGCAAAGACAGGGGCACTCAGCCCCAGCATTTT. This encodes CASKDRGTQPQHF.

This clonotype has only a few counts. This chain links TRBV20-1 with TRBJ2-7; D is perhaps TRBD1 or TRBD2 (6 bases each). The CDR3 spans 15 residues. V lost 5 bases and J 4 bases, leaving 21 bases between the germline ends. The germline CDR1 and CDR2 sequences are DFQATT and SNEGSKA (reference sequence). CDR3 nucleotides: TGCAGTGCTCCATCCTCCGAGGGGGGAATGTACGAGCAGTACTTC. This codes for CSAPSSEGGMYEQYF.

Turning to this clonotype: A much larger clone lies a single base off, so this may be a read error. No conserved phenylalanine or tryptophan ends this CDR3, so it is likely a read error. The DNA is omitted, as the CDR3 cannot be located on it reliably, and the CDR3 follows TCRdb's listing. The V gene is TRBV7-9, the J gene TRBJ2-7; TRBD1, as called in the table, went unchecked against the DNA. The CDR3 spans 13 amino acids, including both terminal residues. Germline V gene lookup returns CDR1 SEHNR and CDR2 FQNEAQ (reference sequence). The CDR3 spells CASSFTGREPLQY.

This clonotype has a count of ten or more. This rearrangement joins TRBV5-1 to TRBJ1-1; tentatively, D is TRBD1 (5 bases). Germline CDR1 and CDR2: SGHRS and YFSETQ. Trimming shortened V by 7 bases and J by 4 bases, and 17 bases separated the two germline ends. The CDR3 extends over 14 amino acids. DNA of the CDR3: TGCGCCAGCGGGGTAGGGGTCTTAGGCACTGAAGCTTTCTTT. Protein: CASGVGVLGTEAFF. Full variable domain (remainder filled in from reference TRBV5-1 and TRBJ1-1): KAGVTQTPRYLIKTRGQQVTLSCSPISGHRSVSWYQQTPGQGLQFLFEYFSETQRNKGNFPGRFSGRQFSNSRSEMNVSTLELGDSALYLCASGVGVLGTEAFFGQGTRLTVV.

The rearrangement joins TRBV18 to TRBJ2-1; D is perhaps TRBD2 (5 bases). The CDR3 is 16 residues long. Trimming removed 2 bases from V and 1 base from J, with 12 bases in between. The germline CDR1 and CDR2 sequences are KGHSH and LQKENI. This CDR3 reads CASSPERVGSYNEQFF. The CDR3 DNA sequence: TGTGCCAGCTCACCAGAGAGGGTGGGGTCCTACAATGAGCAGTTCTTC.

By sample fraction, this clonotype is medium-sized (0.01 to 0.1%). This chain joins TRBV3-1 and TRBJ1-2; perhaps TRBD1 as D (6 bases). Deletions cut 4 bases from V and 8 bases from J, with 14 bases between. Germline CDR1 LGHDT, CDR2 YNNKEL (reference sequence). The CDR3 length is 13 residues. The DNA of the CDR3 is TGTGCCAGCAGCCCAGGACAGACGGGCGGCTACACCTTC. Its translation is CASSPGQTGGYTF.

This clonotype has a count of ten or more. This chain links TRBV19 with TRBJ1-5; 8 bases line up with TRBD1. V shed 8 bases, J shed 7 bases, and the junction held 13 bases outside the gene matches. The CDR3 is 15 amino acids. Germline V lookup: CDR1 LNHDA, CDR2 SQIVND (reference sequence). The CDR3 reads CASRELTGGGQPQHF. DNA of the CDR3: TGTGCCAGTCGGGAACTAACAGGGGGTGGACAGCCCCAGCATTTT.

This clonotype has ten or more counts. The genes are TRBV6-1 and TRBJ2-6; D unclear. This CDR3 spans 18 amino acids. Trimming removed 2 bases from V and 2 bases from J, with 16 bases in between. Germline V gene lookup returns CDR1 MNHNS and CDR2 SASEGT. The CDR3 nucleotides are TGTGCCAGCAGTGAAATTGTGATCATTGCCCCTGGGGCCAACGTCCTGACTTTC. As protein: CASSEIVIIAPGANVLTF.

By sample fraction, this clonotype is medium-sized. The chain combines TRBV2 with TRBJ1-2, with 7 nucleotides matching TRBD1. This CDR3 has 14 amino acids. Germline-derived CDR1 and CDR2 are SNHLY and FYNNEI. V lost 0 bases, J lost 5 bases, and 3 bases stayed unmatched. The CDR3, as DNA: TGTGCCAGCAGTGAAGCGGCAGGGGGTTATGGCTACACCTTC. This translates into CASSEAAGGYGYTF.

This clonotype came up many times. The rearrangement links TRBV28 to TRBJ2-1; tentative D call: TRBD1 (5 bases). Germline assignment: CDR1 MDHEN and CDR2 SYDVKM. Trimming cost V 5 bases and J 8 bases, with 13 bases left between them. The CDR3 runs to 13 residues. The CDR3 DNA reads TGTGCCAGCAGTATCAGGGAACGGGATGAGCAGTTCTTC. It yields the protein CASSIRERDEQFF.

This sequence joins TRBV29-1 and TRBJ2-1, with D uncertain. The germline V and J ends were trimmed by 1 base and 7 bases, with 8 bases remaining between them. CDR3 length equals 12 residues. From germline, CDR1 is SQVTM and CDR2 ANQGSEA. CDR3 sequence (DNA): TGCAGCGTTGAAGTCGAACCAAATGAGCAGTTCTTC. Translated: CSVEVEPNEQFF.

The chain combines TRBV9 with TRBJ2-1; D remains ambiguous. Per germline, CDR1 SGDLS and CDR2 YYNGEE. The V and J ends lost 0 bases and 10 bases respectively, with 11 bases between them. The CDR3 covers 13 residues. The CDR3 DNA is TGTGCCAGCAGCGTAGCTATGATCGGAGAGCAGTTCTTC. The encoded protein is CASSVAMIGEQFF.

Notes on this clonotype: Germline is not matched at one junction end, which may reflect a read error. V and J are TRBV6-5 and TRBJ2-3, with D tentatively TRBD2 (5 bases). The CDR3 is made up of 14 amino acids. The germline gives CDR1 MNHEY, CDR2 SVGAGI. The CDR3 protein is CASCEEENTDTKYF. The CDR3 bases are TGTGCCAGCTGCGAGGAGGAGAACACAGATACGAAGTATTTT.

The sample holds many counts of this clonotype. The J gene is TRBJ1-5, the V gene TRBV27, with TRBD1 as a possible D gene (5 bases). V lost 5 bases to trimming and J lost 0 bases, with 14 bases between them. CDR1 and CDR2 (germline): MNHEY, SMNVEV (reference sequence). The CDR3 sequence is 16 residues long. In DNA form, the CDR3 reads TGTGCCAGCAGTCCTGAGGCAGGGTATAGCAATCAGCCCCAGCATTTT. Its translation: CASSPEAGYSNQPQHF.

By sample fraction, this clonotype is medium-sized. This chain connects TRBV20-1 to TRBJ2-1; D perhaps matches TRBD2 (5 bases). Per the germline V gene, CDR1 is DFQATT and CDR2 is SNEGSKA (reference sequence). The CDR3 sequence is 15 residues long. V lost 6 bases, J lost 8 bases, and 23 bases lay in between. For the CDR3, the DNA is TGCAGTGCCAACCCCGCGGGCGCCAGTAGAGATGAGCAGTTCTTC. Amino acids: CSANPAGASRDEQFF.

CDR3: CASSILLRDGYTF. The DNA of the CDR3 is TGTGCCAGTAGCATTCTTCTTAGAGATGGCTACACCTTC. The rearrangement uses TRBV19 and TRBJ1-2; D ambiguous. V was shortened by 6 bases and J by 6 bases, with 14 bases between the two germline ends. The CDR3 is 13 residues long. CDR1 and CDR2 (germline): LNHDA, SQIVND (reference sequence).

This clonotype was seen a few times. This sequence joins TRBV6-5 and TRBJ2-3; no definite D call. The V gene lost 3 bases and the J gene lost 6 bases, with 10 bases spanning the gap. The germline CDR1 and CDR2 sequences are MNHEY and SVGAGI. This CDR3 is built from 13 residues. The CDR3 DNA follows: TGTGCCAGCAGTTATGGCCGGTTGGATACGCAGTATTTT. Translated, it gives CASSYGRLDTQYF.

This clonotype occurred many times. This rearrangement joins TRBV4-1 to TRBJ2-7; D possibly corresponds to TRBD1 (6 bases). Germline CDR1 reads MGHRA; CDR2 reads YSYEKL. Trimming pared 0 bases from V and 4 bases from J, leaving 13 bases between. The CDR3 is 15 residues long. The CDR3 nucleotides read TGCGCCAGCAGCCAAGATTACCCAGGGGTGTACGAGCAGTACTTC. Encoded protein: CASSQDYPGVYEQYF.

This clonotype is termed medium-sized. The chain joins TRBV28 to TRBJ2-3; D unclear. This CDR3 comprises 12 residues. V was clipped by 2 bases and J by 4 bases, with 4 bases between them. The germline gives CDR1 MDHEN, CDR2 SYDVKM. CDR3: CASSLPADTQYF. In nucleotides, the CDR3 is TGTGCCAGCAGTTTACCGGCAGATACGCAGTATTTT. The full variable domain, its missing parts supplied by reference TRBV28 and TRBJ2-3, is DVKVTQSSRYLVKRTGEKVFLECVQDMDHENMFWYRQDPGLGLRLIYFSYDVKMKEKGDIPEGYSVSREKKERFSLILESASTNQTSMYLCASSLPADTQYFGPGTRLTVL.